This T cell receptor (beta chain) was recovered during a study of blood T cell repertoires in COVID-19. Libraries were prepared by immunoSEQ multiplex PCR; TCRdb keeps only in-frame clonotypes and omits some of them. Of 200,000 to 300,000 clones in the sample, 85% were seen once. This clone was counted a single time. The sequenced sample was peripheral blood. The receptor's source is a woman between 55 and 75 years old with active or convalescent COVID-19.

In DNA form, the CDR3 reads TGCGCCAGCAGCCAAGATACAGGGACTGAAGCTTTCTTT. Translated, it gives CASSQDTGTEAFF. V and J are TRBV4-1 and TRBJ1-1, with D perhaps TRBD1 (6 bases). The CDR3 has 13 amino acids. Trimming pared 0 bases from V and 5 bases from J, leaving 7 bases between. Germline V lookup: CDR1 MGHRA, CDR2 YSYEKL.